Following are 30 T cell receptor beta chains from one sample sequenced in a study of blood T cell repertoires in COVID-19. Produced via immunoSEQ multiplex PCR; TCRdb's table is partial and in-frame only. There are roughly 300,000 clones in the sample; approximately 90% occur only once, and 2% to 2.5% lies in the top ten. Sequences were obtained from PBMCs or T cells enriched from blood (not recorded which). The receptors were sampled from a woman in her thirties or forties with acute COVID-19.

This chain joins TRBV19 and TRBJ1-1, with D maybe TRBD1 (5 bases). CDR1 and CDR2 (germline): LNHDA, SQIVND (reference sequence). V was pared by 8 bases and J by 11 bases, with 21 bases between. The CDR3 consists of 13 residues. In DNA, the CDR3 is TGTGCCAGTCGGTATCAGGGAACCGTTGTCGCTTTCTTT. It yields the protein CASRYQGTVVAFF.

The genes are TRBV19 and TRBJ2-1; the D gene is possibly TRBD2 (7 bases). Trimming shortened V by 6 bases and J by 4 bases, and 13 bases separated the two germline ends. The CDR3 loop spans 14 amino acids. Per germline, CDR1 LNHDA and CDR2 SQIVND (reference sequence). CDR3 sequence reads: CASSPGGYYNEQFF. CDR3 in DNA: TGTGCCAGTAGCCCGGGGGGCTATTACAATGAGCAGTTCTTC.

J is TRBJ1-5 and V is TRBV6-5; D is perhaps TRBD1 (5 bases). Trimming pared 2 bases from V and 4 bases from J, leaving 9 bases between. The germline CDR1 and CDR2 sequences are MNHEY and SVGAGI. The CDR3 has 14 residues. The CDR3 sequence is CASSYRGGNQPQHF. CDR3 bases: TGTGCCAGCAGTTACCGGGGGGGTAATCAGCCCCAGCATTTT.

This chain links TRBV2 with TRBJ2-7; the match to TRBD2 covers 14 bases. The CDR3 is made up of 15 amino acids. Germline V gene lookup returns CDR1 SNHLY and CDR2 FYNNEI. V shed 6 bases, J shed 4 bases, and the junction held 5 bases outside the gene matches. CDR3 DNA: TGTGCCAGCAGATTAGGGACTAGCGGGAGATACGAGCAGTACTTC. It codes for CASRLGTSGRYEQYF.

V usage is TRBV18 and J usage is TRBJ2-1; 10 nucleotides agree with TRBD2. Looked up from germline, CDR1 is KGHSH and CDR2 is LQKENI. Germline trimming cut 2 bases from V and 0 bases from J; bases unmatched to any gene: 4. The CDR3 consists of 17 residues. The CDR3 loop reads CASSPGTSASSYNEQFF. Here the CDR3 DNA reads TGTGCCAGCTCACCAGGGACTAGCGCTAGCTCCTACAATGAGCAGTTCTTC.

Only a few counts were recorded for this clone. The V and J genes are TRBV4-3 and TRBJ1-4; TRBD1 matches at 7 bases. The CDR3 covers 17 residues. The germline gives CDR1 LGHNA, CDR2 YSLEER. V was pared by 2 bases and J by 4 bases, with 10 bases of the junction left unmatched. CDR3 residues: CASSQSPKTGFNEKLFF. CDR3 coding DNA: TGCGCCAGCAGCCAATCTCCCAAGACAGGGTTTAATGAAAAACTGTTTTTT.

This sequence joins TRBV18 and TRBJ1-6, with a tentative D call TRBD1 (5 bases). The CDR3 runs 14 residues. Trimming cost V 6 bases and J 7 bases, with 13 bases left between them. CDR1 and CDR2 (germline): KGHSH, LQKENI. The CDR3 DNA reads as TGTGCCAGCTCCCCGACAGATTCAAATTCACCCCTCCACTTT. Translated: CASSPTDSNSPLHF.

Turning to this clone: This same CDR3 is encoded by further DNA sequences in the sample. The V gene is TRBV2, the J gene TRBJ1-2, with 7 nucleotides matching TRBD1. J lost 1 base, V lost 6 bases, and 2 bases had no gene match. The CDR3 has 13 residues. CDR1 is SNHLY and CDR2 is FYNNEI in the germline V gene. In nucleotides, the CDR3 is TGTGCCAGCAGGGGGGACAGTAACTATGGCTACACCTTC. Translated, it gives CASRGDSNYGYTF.

In DNA form, the CDR3 reads TGTGCCAGTTGGCAGGGGAGCTACGAGCAGTACTTC. Amino acid sequence: CASWQGSYEQYF. The gene calls are TRBV6-5 and TRBJ2-7; possibly TRBD1 for D (6 bases). Trimming shortened V by 9 bases and J by 3 bases, and 12 bases separated the two germline ends. CDR1 and CDR2 from the germline V gene are MNHEY and SVGAGI. The CDR3 loop spans 12 amino acids.

V gene TRBV4-1 combines with J gene TRBJ2-7; TRBD1 agrees at 9 bases. Trimming removed 4 bases from V and 3 bases from J; junction bases left unmatched: 16. This CDR3 region has 18 residues. CDR1 is MGHRA, CDR2 YSYEKL, per germline. The CDR3 DNA sequence: TGCGCCAGCAGCCCCTCCGGACAGGGGAATCGGCCCTACTACGAGCAGTACTTC. This codes for CASSPSGQGNRPYYEQYF.

This chain uses TRBV28 with TRBJ2-3, with 13 nucleotides matching TRBD2. Germline CDR1 MDHEN, CDR2 SYDVKM. Trimming at V came to 4 bases and at J to 4 bases, leaving 5 bases not matched to a gene. The CDR3 spans 16 residues. The CDR3, as DNA: TGTGCCAGCAGTTCCGGACTAGCGGGGGCCCCAGATACGCAGTATTTT. Translation: CASSSGLAGAPDTQYF.

V and J are TRBV27 and TRBJ2-2; TRBD1 is a possible D gene (6 bases). V lost 2 bases to trimming and J lost 6 bases, with 13 bases between them. Germline V gene data show CDR1 as MNHEY and CDR2 as SMNVEV (reference sequence). The CDR3 contains 15 residues. CDR3 bases: TGTGCCAGCAGTTTAAAGGCAGGGGCGTCCGGGGAGCTGTTTTTT. Translating gives CASSLKAGASGELFF.

The sample holds one count of this clone. This rearrangement joins TRBV5-1 to TRBJ1-3; the D gene is possibly TRBD1 (5 bases). Deletions cut 6 bases from V and 0 bases from J, with 7 bases between. There are 13 residues in the CDR3. Germline-derived CDR1 and CDR2 are SGHRS and YFSETQ. The CDR3 here is CASKQDSGNTIYF. CDR3 in DNA: TGCGCCAGCAAACAGGACTCTGGAAACACCATATATTTT.

This clone occurred many times. This chain uses TRBV20-1 with TRBJ2-3; unclear D gene. Germline V gene lookup returns CDR1 DFQATT and CDR2 SNEGSKA (reference sequence). Trimming took 5 bases from V and 3 from J, leaving 6 bases between them. The CDR3 is 11 amino acids. The CDR3 nucleotides are TGCAGTGCTCCCCGGACAGATACGCAGTATTTT. Translating it yields CSAPRTDTQYF.

The gene calls are TRBV2 and TRBJ2-1; 10 bases fit TRBD2. CDR3 length: 19 residues. The germline CDR1 and CDR2 sequences are SNHLY and FYNNEI. Trimming at V came to 3 bases and at J to 4 bases, leaving 15 bases not matched to a gene. This chain's CDR3 is CASSETSGLQLRSYNEQFF. Here the CDR3 DNA reads TGTGCCAGCAGTGAGACTAGCGGGCTACAACTGCGGTCTTACAATGAGCAGTTCTTC.

The J gene is TRBJ1-2, the V gene TRBV18, with 9 bases lining up with TRBD1. The CDR3 runs to 14 residues. Germline assignment: CDR1 KGHSH and CDR2 LQKENI. V lost 3 bases to trimming and J lost 2 bases; unmatched junction nucleotides: 1. CDR3 in amino acids: CASSPTGGNYGYTF. The CDR3 region has the DNA TGTGCCAGCTCACCGACAGGGGGGAACTATGGCTACACCTTC.

The gene calls are TRBV20-1 and TRBJ1-6; no firm D call. This CDR3 is 11 amino acids long. CDR1 and CDR2 (germline): DFQATT, SNEGSKA (reference sequence). Trimming left V 3 bases short and J 9 bases short, with 6 bases between. CDR3 residues: CSASRGSPLHF. In DNA, the CDR3 is TGCAGTGCTAGCCGGGGTTCACCCCTCCACTTT.

About this clone itself: The sample contains more than one DNA sequence encoding this CDR3. CDR3 nucleotides: TGTGCCTGGGGAACAGGGGGTGGTGGGGCCAACGTCCTGACTTTC. Encoded protein: CAWGTGGGGANVLTF. The chain has TRBV30 and TRBJ2-6, with 8 bases identical to TRBD1. V dropped 5 bases and J dropped 3; count of bases not matched to a gene: 6. This CDR3 comprises 15 residues. Germline CDR1 reads GTSNPN; CDR2 reads SVGIG (reference sequence).

The chain carries TRBV7-2 and TRBJ1-2; 9 bases are a match to TRBD1. The J segment lost 8 bases and the V segment lost 2 bases, leaving 6 bases of the junction unmatched. This CDR3 comprises 14 residues. CDR1 is SGHTA, CDR2 FQGNSA, per germline. CDR3 protein: CASSLTTGGIGYTF. CDR3 in DNA: TGTGCCAGCAGCTTAACGACAGGGGGTATAGGCTACACCTTC.

The chain combines TRBV5-5 with TRBJ2-1, with TRBD2 matching 8 bases. This CDR3 region has 16 residues. CDR1 SGHKS and CDR2 YYEKEE come from the germline V gene (reference sequence). J gave up 5 bases and V 0 bases, and 7 bases lay outside the gene matches. This CDR3 reads CASSLAGLAANNEQFF. CDR3 DNA sequence: TGTGCCAGCAGCTTGGCCGGACTAGCCGCTAACAATGAGCAGTTCTTC.

The chain recombines TRBV7-8 with TRBJ1-1; unclear D gene. CDR3 size: 14 residues. V was trimmed by 1 base and J by 4 bases, leaving 10 bases between them. Germline V CDR1 and CDR2: SGHVS, FQNEAQ. As DNA, the CDR3 is TGTGCCAGCAGCTTAGGGCCGTCGGGCACTGAAGCTTTCTTT. The encoded protein is CASSLGPSGTEAFF. Full variable domain (remainder filled in from reference TRBV7-8 and TRBJ1-1): GAGVSQSPRYKVAKRGQDVALRCDPISGHVSLFWYQQALGQGPEFLTYFQNEAQLDKSGLPSDRFFAERPEGSVSTLKIQRTQQEDSAVYLCASSLGPSGTEAFFGQGTRLTVV.

This chain uses TRBV19 with TRBJ2-2, with 7 bases aligning to TRBD1. The CDR3 length is 14 residues. Trimming at V came to 6 bases and at J to 6 bases, leaving 7 bases not matched to a gene. Looked up from germline, CDR1 is LNHDA and CDR2 is SQIVND (reference sequence). The CDR3 bases are TGTGCCAGTAGCCCCAACCAGGGGGCCGGGGAGCTGTTTTTT. It yields the protein CASSPNQGAGELFF.

The V gene is TRBV12-3 or TRBV12-4, the J gene TRBJ1-1; 8 nucleotides agree with TRBD1. Losses at the gene ends were 9 bases for V and 4 bases for J; bases not matched to a gene: 4. CDR3 length: 12 residues. CDR3 bases: TGTGCCAGTGGACAGGGCTTCACTGAAGCTTTCTTT. Translating gives CASGQGFTEAFF.

The chain is built from TRBV5-5 and TRBJ1-1, with 8 bases lining up with TRBD1. Trimming cost V 3 bases and J 7 bases; bases outside gene matches: 5. The CDR3 loop spans 13 amino acids. The germline CDR1 and CDR2 sequences are SGHKS and YYEKEE (reference sequence). The chain's CDR3 is CASSSQGVNEAFF. The CDR3 nucleotides are TGTGCCAGCAGCTCACAGGGGGTGAATGAAGCTTTCTTT.

This chain connects TRBV3-1 (or the pseudogene TRBV3-2) to TRBJ2-1; 11 bases line up with TRBD2. The CDR3 has 16 residues. Germline trimming cut 1 base from V and 13 bases from J; bases unmatched to any gene: 12. The germline gives CDR1 LGHDT, CDR2 YNNKEL (reference sequence). The CDR3 nucleotides are TGTGCCAGCAGCCAAGTTTTGGTTGCTAGCGGGGGGCCACAGTTCTTC. It specifies CASSQVLVASGGPQFF.

The genes are TRBV2 and TRBJ2-1; maybe TRBD1 (6 bases). The length of the CDR3 is 14 residues. The ends were cut back, 6 bases at V and 3 bases at J, with 12 bases in the middle. CDR1 SNHLY and CDR2 FYNNEI come from the germline V gene. The chain's CDR3 is CASSPGHRYNEQFF. CDR3 nucleotide sequence: TGTGCCAGCAGCCCGGGACACCGCTACAATGAGCAGTTCTTC. Together with reference TRBV2 and TRBJ2-1, the CDR3 gives the full variable domain: EPEVTQTPSHQVTQMGQEVILRCVPISNHLYFYWYRQILGQKVEFLVSFYNNEISEKSEIFDDQFSVERPDGSNFTLKIRSTKLEDSAMYFCASSPGHRYNEQFFGPGTRLTVL.

J is TRBJ2-6 and V is TRBV6-2 or TRBV6-3, with TRBD1 matching 7 bases. In germline, CDR1 is MNHEY, CDR2 SVGEGT. V dropped 4 bases and J dropped 8; count of bases not matched to a gene: 11. The CDR3 is 16 amino acids. DNA for the CDR3: TGTGCCAGCAGTTTTAATCGGCAGGGGGTTACCAACGTCCTGACTTTC. It specifies CASSFNRQGVTNVLTF.

The V gene is TRBV24-1, the J gene TRBJ2-1; possibly TRBD1 for D (6 bases). The CDR3 covers 16 residues. Germline V CDR1 and CDR2: KGHDR, SFDVKD. The germline V and J ends were trimmed by 8 bases and 5 bases, with 21 bases remaining between them. This chain's CDR3 is CATTFRTARYHNEQFF. CDR3 nucleotide sequence: TGTGCCACCACTTTTCGGACAGCCCGTTACCACAATGAGCAGTTCTTC.

The gene calls are TRBV2 and TRBJ1-1; no clear D. V was shortened by 4 bases and J by 2 bases, with 8 bases between the two germline ends. The CDR3 totals 13 residues. The germline CDR1 and CDR2 sequences are SNHLY and FYNNEI. The CDR3 DNA sequence: TGTGCCAGCAGTGGCTCAGTTAACACTGAAGCTTTCTTT. Its protein is CASSGSVNTEAFF.

The chain joins TRBV30 to TRBJ2-3, with TRBD2 matching over 12 bases. This CDR3 is 16 amino acids long. Trimming removed 0 bases from V and 8 bases from J; junction bases left unmatched: 9. Germline-derived CDR1 and CDR2 are GTSNPN and SVGIG (reference sequence). The CDR3 is CAWSVLTSGGRGTQYF. The CDR3 DNA sequence: TGTGCCTGGAGTGTTTTGACTAGCGGGGGAAGAGGTACGCAGTATTTT.